This TCR beta chain was sequenced for a study of cytomegalovirus exposure and HLA in healthy donors. Germline CDR1 and CDR2: SEHNR and FQNEAQ (reference sequence). The V gene lost 4 bases and the J gene lost 5 bases, with 14 bases spanning the gap. CDR3 length: 14 residues. Both 60 Vbeta primers and 13 Jbeta primers went into the PCR. Assay used: immunoSEQ multiplex PCR; TCRdb lists only in-frame clones, some missing. The repertoire has approximately 110,000 clones, about two thirds of them found once; the top ten carry 8.2%. Healthy bone marrow donors supplied every sample. The chain employs TRBV7-9 and TRBJ1-1; possible D gene TRBD1, 5 bases. The receptor was isolated from a woman aged 40 to 50 in good health and CMV-seropositive. Sample: PBMCs. CDR3 amino acids: CASSSQGFGTEAFF. The CDR3 nucleotides are TGTGCCAGCAGCTCGCAGGGTTTTGGAACTGAAGCTTTCTTT.